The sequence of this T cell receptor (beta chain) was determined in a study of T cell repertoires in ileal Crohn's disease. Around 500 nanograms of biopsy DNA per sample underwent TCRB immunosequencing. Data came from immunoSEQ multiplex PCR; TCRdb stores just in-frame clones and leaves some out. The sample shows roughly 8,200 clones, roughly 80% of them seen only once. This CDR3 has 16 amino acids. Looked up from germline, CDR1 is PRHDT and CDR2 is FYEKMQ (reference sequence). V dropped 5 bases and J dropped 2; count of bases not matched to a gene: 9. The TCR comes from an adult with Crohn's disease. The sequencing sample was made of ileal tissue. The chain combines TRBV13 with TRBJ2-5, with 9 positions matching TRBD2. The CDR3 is CASSQGAGGDQETQYF. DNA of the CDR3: TGTGCCAGCAGCCAGGGAGCGGGGGGAGATCAAGAGACCCAGTACTTC.